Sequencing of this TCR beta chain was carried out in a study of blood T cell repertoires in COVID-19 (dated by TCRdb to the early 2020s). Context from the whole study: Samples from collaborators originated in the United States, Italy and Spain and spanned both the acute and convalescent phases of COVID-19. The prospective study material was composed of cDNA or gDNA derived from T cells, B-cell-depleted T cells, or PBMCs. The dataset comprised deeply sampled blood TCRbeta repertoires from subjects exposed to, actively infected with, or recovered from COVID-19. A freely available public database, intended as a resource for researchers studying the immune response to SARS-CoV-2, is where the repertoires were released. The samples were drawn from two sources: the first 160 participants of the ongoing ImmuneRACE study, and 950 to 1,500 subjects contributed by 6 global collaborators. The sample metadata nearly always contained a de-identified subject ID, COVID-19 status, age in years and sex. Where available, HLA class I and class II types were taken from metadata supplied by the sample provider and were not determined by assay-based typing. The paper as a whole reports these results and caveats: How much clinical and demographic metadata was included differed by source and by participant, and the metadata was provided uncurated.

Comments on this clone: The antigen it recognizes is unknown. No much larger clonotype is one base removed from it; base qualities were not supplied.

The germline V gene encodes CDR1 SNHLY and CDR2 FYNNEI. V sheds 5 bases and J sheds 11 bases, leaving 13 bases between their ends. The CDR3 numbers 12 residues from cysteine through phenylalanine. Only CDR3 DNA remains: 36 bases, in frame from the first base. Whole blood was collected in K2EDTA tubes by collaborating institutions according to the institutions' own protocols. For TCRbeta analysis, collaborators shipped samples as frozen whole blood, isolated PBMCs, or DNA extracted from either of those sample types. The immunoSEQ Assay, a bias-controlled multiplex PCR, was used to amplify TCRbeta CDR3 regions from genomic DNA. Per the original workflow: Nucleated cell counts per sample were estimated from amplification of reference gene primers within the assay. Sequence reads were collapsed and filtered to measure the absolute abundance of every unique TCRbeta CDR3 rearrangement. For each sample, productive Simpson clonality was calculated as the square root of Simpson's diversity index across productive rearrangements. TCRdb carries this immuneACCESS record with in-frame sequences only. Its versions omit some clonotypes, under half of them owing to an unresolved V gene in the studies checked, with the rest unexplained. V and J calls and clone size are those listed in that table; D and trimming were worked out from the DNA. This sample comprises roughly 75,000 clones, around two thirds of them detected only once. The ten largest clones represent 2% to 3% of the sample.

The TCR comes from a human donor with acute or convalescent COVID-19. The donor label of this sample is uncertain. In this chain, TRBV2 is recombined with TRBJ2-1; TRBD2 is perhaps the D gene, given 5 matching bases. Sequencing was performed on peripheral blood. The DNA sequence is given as TGTGCCAGCAGTACGACTACCATACAGCAGTTCTTC. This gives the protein CASSTTTIQQFF.